This passage covers 19 T cell receptor beta chains from one sample sequenced in a study of a mutant IDH1 vaccine in newly diagnosed glioma. Time point given: week 5, during vaccination. All doses held 300 ug of mutant IDH1 20-mer peptide, with topical imiquimod. The data were produced by immunoSEQ multiplex PCR, yet TCRdb's version contains in-frame clones alone and is incomplete. The sample lists about 36,000 clones; roughly 81% were seen once. What these receptors recognize is not known. The material was PBMCs, obtained from a glioma patient whose treatment included an IDH1 peptide vaccine. These TCRs come from a man aged 45-65 years with glioma.

V is TRBV2 and J is TRBJ1-2, with D maybe TRBD1 (5 bases). The CDR3 has 12 residues. Trimming pared 10 bases from V and 4 bases from J, leaving 13 bases between. Germline CDR1 and CDR2: SNHLY and FYNNEI. CDR3 bases: TGTGCCACCCAGGGTGAGGGCTATGGCTACACCTTC. Translated, it gives CATQGEGYGYTF.

The chain links TRBV29-1 to TRBJ2-5; D might be TRBD1 (6 bases). The CDR3 runs to 12 residues. CDR1 is SQVTM, CDR2 ANQGSEA, per germline. V lost 2 bases and J lost 4, with 8 bases in between. The CDR3: CSVERGGETQYF. In DNA form, the CDR3 reads TGCAGCGTTGAAAGAGGGGGAGAGACCCAGTACTTC. Complete variable domain (other parts from reference TRBV29-1 and TRBJ2-5): SAVISQKPSRDICQRGTSLTIQCQVDSQVTMMFWYRQQPGQSLTLIATANQGSEATYESGFVIDKFPISRPNLTFSTLTVSNMSPEDSSIYLCSVERGGETQYFGPGTRLLVL.

The chain recombines TRBV6-6 with TRBJ1-1, with TRBD1 identical over 9 bases. V gave up 6 bases and J gave up 4 bases; unmatched junction bases: 6. The CDR3 sequence is 14 residues long. Germline V gene sequence: CDR1 MNHNY, CDR2 SVGAGI (reference sequence). CDR3 sequence: CASSQQGASTEAFF. CDR3 nucleotides: TGTGCCAGCAGCCAACAGGGGGCGTCCACTGAAGCTTTCTTT.

This clone has just one count. The rearrangement links TRBV7-2 to TRBJ2-3; a weak D match, TRBD2 (6 bases). The CDR3 has 14 amino acids. The V end lost 2 bases, the J end lost 3 bases, and 9 bases lay between the germline ends. Looked up from germline, CDR1 is SGHTA and CDR2 is FQGNSA. The CDR3 region has the DNA TGTGCCAGCAGCTTATTACTAGCAACAGATACGCAGTATTTT. Translating gives CASSLLLATDTQYF.

The rearrangement uses TRBV2 and TRBJ2-3; TRBD1 might be the D (6 bases). Germline assignment: CDR1 SNHLY and CDR2 FYNNEI. The CDR3 is 12 residues long. V was shortened by 11 bases and J by 4 bases, with 13 bases between the two germline ends. CDR3 loop: CASKGDPDTQYF. The DNA of the CDR3 is TGTGCCTCCAAGGGGGACCCAGATACGCAGTATTTT.

The chain employs TRBV5-1 and TRBJ2-5; D might be TRBD1 or TRBD2, each matching 5 bases. The CDR3 sequence is 14 residues long. V shed 0 bases and J shed 3 bases, with 9 bases lying between them. From germline, CDR1 is SGHRS and CDR2 YFSETQ. The CDR3 protein is CASSLGRGEETQYF. For the CDR3, the DNA is TGCGCCAGCAGCTTGGGAAGAGGGGAAGAGACCCAGTACTTC.

V is TRBV19 and J is TRBJ2-7; 11 bases are a match to TRBD1. V dropped 6 bases and J dropped 4; count of bases not matched to a gene: 8. The CDR3 extends over 15 amino acids. The V gene's germline CDR1 is LNHDA and CDR2 SQIVND (reference sequence). For the CDR3, the DNA is TGTGCCAGTAGAAGAACGGGGACAGGGGGTTACGAGCAGTACTTC. Translated, it gives CASRRTGTGGYEQYF.

V and J are TRBV6-5 and TRBJ2-1, with 9 bases identical to TRBD1. This CDR3 region has 14 residues. Trimming cost V 2 bases and J 7 bases; bases outside gene matches: 3. Germline CDR1 reads MNHEY; CDR2 reads SVGAGI. CDR3 DNA: TGTGCCAGCAGTTACCCCGGACAGGGGAATGAGCAGTTCTTC. Translated, it gives CASSYPGQGNEQFF.

This chain joins TRBV19 and TRBJ2-1, with 7 bases matching TRBD2. The J segment lost 2 bases and the V segment lost 1 base, leaving 5 bases of the junction unmatched. CDR1 LNHDA and CDR2 SQIVND come from the germline V gene (reference sequence). There are 16 residues in the CDR3. CDR3 amino acids: CASSIVGGVAYNEQFF. The CDR3 coding sequence is TGTGCCAGTAGTATAGTTGGGGGGGTTGCCTACAATGAGCAGTTCTTC.

This clone was counted only a few times. The chain recombines TRBV9 with TRBJ2-5; 10 bases align to TRBD1. Unmatched junction bases numbered 4, after V lost 0 bases and J lost 5 bases. The CDR3 runs 15 residues. Germline loops: CDR1 SGDLS, CDR2 YYNGEE. CDR3 bases: TGTGCCAGCAGCGTAGGGGGACAGGGGTATGAGACCCAGTACTTC. Residues: CASSVGGQGYETQYF.

The CDR3 region has the DNA TGTGCCAGCAGCGAGAAAGAGACCCAGTACTTC. The encoded protein is CASSEKETQYF. The chain is built from TRBV7-2 and TRBJ2-5; the D is unclear. The ends were cut back, 5 bases at V and 3 bases at J, with 4 bases in the middle. Germline V gives CDR1 SGHTA, CDR2 FQGNSA. The CDR3 extends over 11 amino acids.

The chain links TRBV13 to TRBJ2-1, with 10 positions matching TRBD1. The V segment lost 8 bases and the J segment 6 bases; nucleotides outside the gene matches: 10. Germline lookup yields CDR1 PRHDT and CDR2 FYEKMQ (reference sequence). The CDR3 length is 15 residues. The chain's CDR3 is CASCPRDRGSNEQFF. In DNA, the CDR3 is TGTGCCAGCTGCCCCCGGGACAGGGGTAGCAATGAGCAGTTCTTC. The variable domain in full, with the rest retrieved from reference TRBV13 and TRBJ2-1, is AAGVIQSPRHLIKEKRETATLKCYPIPRHDTVYWYQQGPGQDPQFLISFYEKMQSDKGSIPDRFSAQQFSDYHSELNMSSLELGDSALYFCASCPRDRGSNEQFFGPGTRLTVL.

V is TRBV6-5 and J is TRBJ2-3, with D perhaps matching TRBD1 (5 bases). The CDR3 is 14 amino acids. Germline CDR1 and CDR2: MNHEY and SVGAGI. Trimming left V 11 bases short and J 4 bases short, with 19 bases between. In DNA form, the CDR3 reads TGTGCCGCCCACGCAGGGCCCCCCCCAGATACGCAGTATTTT. It is translated as CAAHAGPPPDTQYF.

This chain's CDR3 is CASSPSKNYEQYF. The CDR3 bases are TGTGCCAGCTCACCATCAAAGAACTACGAGCAGTACTTC. This chain connects TRBV18 to TRBJ2-7, with no clear D. This CDR3 region has 13 residues. CDR1 and CDR2 (germline): KGHSH, LQKENI. Trimming left V 2 bases short and J 3 bases short, with 8 bases between.

V and J are TRBV7-9 and TRBJ2-7, with 7 bases that match TRBD1. Trimming removed 4 bases from V and 2 bases from J; junction bases left unmatched: 8. The CDR3 has 15 residues. CDR1 SEHNR and CDR2 FQNEAQ come from the germline V gene (reference sequence). CDR3 in DNA: TGTGCCAGCAGCTACAAGACAGGGATCACCTACGAGCAGTACTTC. As protein: CASSYKTGITYEQYF. The full variable domain, rest sourced from reference TRBV7-9 and TRBJ2-7, is DTGVSQNPRHKITKRGQNVTFRCDPISEHNRLYWYRQTLGQGPEFLTYFQNEAQLEKSRLLSDRFSAERPKGSFSTLEIQRTEQGDSAMYLCASSYKTGITYEQYFGPGTRLTVT.

The rearrangement joins TRBV15 to TRBJ2-3, with unresolved D. CDR3 length: 12 amino acids. The V gene's germline CDR1 is LNHNV and CDR2 YYDKDF (reference sequence). Trimming took 3 bases from V and 2 from J, leaving 3 bases between them. CDR3: CATSRHTDTQYF. CDR3 coding DNA: TGTGCCACCAGCAGGCACACAGATACGCAGTATTTT.

The V call is TRBV9, the J call TRBJ2-5, with unresolved D. From germline, CDR1 is SGDLS and CDR2 YYNGEE. Trimming cost V 0 bases and J 5 bases, with 8 bases left between them. The CDR3 is 13 residues long. The chain's CDR3 is CASSVEDGETQYF. In DNA, the CDR3 is TGTGCCAGCAGCGTAGAGGACGGGGAGACCCAGTACTTC.

In DNA, the CDR3 is TGTGCCAGCAGCGTAGCGCCCACGAAAGGGGCCCAGTACTTC. Translating it yields CASSVAPTKGAQYF. The chain uses TRBV9 and TRBJ2-5, with D tentatively TRBD1 (5 bases). This CDR3 is built from 14 residues. V lost 0 bases and J 9 bases, leaving 15 bases between the germline ends. Germline V lookup: CDR1 SGDLS, CDR2 YYNGEE.

The V and J genes are TRBV19 and TRBJ1-5; TRBD1 is a possible D gene (5 bases). The CDR3 has 12 residues. Between the trimmed V and J ends, which lost 6 bases and 2 bases, there was a span of 5 bases. Germline CDR1 LNHDA, CDR2 SQIVND (reference sequence). Here the CDR3 DNA reads TGTGCCAGTAGACAGGGCAATCAGCCCCAGCATTTT. Amino acid sequence: CASRQGNQPQHF.